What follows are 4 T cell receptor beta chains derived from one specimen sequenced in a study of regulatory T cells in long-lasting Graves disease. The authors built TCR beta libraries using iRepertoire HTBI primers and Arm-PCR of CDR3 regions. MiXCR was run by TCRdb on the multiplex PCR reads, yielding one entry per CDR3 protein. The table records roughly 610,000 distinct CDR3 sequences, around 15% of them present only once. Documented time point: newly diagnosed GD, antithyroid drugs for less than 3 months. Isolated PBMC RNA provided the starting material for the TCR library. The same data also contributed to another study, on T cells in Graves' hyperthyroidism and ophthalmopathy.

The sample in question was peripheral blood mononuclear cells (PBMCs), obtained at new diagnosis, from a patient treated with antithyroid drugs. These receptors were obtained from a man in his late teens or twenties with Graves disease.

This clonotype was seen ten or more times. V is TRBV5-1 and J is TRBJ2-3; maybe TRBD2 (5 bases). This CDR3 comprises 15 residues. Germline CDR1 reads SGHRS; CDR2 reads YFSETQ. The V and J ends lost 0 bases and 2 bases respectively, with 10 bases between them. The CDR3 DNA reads TGCGCCAGCAGCTTGGGAGACTACTACACAGATACGCAGTATTTT. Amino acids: CASSLGDYYTDTQYF.

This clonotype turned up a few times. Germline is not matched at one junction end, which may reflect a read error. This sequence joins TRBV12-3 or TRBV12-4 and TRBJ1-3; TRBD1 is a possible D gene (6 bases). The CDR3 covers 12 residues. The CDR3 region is CASSFAGPPGDF. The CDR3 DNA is TGTGCCAGCAGTTTTGCAGGGCCTCCAGGGGATTTT.

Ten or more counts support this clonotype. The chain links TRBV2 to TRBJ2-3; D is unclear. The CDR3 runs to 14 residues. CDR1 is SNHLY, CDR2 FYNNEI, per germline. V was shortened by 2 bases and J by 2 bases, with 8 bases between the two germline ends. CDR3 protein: CASSEFRTTDTQYF. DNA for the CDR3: TGTGCCAGCAGTGAATTTCGGACCACAGATACGCAGTATTTT.

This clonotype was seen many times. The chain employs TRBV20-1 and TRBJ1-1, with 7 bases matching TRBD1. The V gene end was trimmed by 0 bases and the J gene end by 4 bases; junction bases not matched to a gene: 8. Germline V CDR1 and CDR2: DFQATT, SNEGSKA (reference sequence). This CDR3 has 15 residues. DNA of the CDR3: TGCAGTGCTAGAGATCCGGGCAGGGGGGGCACTGAAGCTTTCTTT. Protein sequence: CSARDPGRGGTEAFF.